This T cell receptor beta chain emerged from a study of CDR3 diversity in severe acne. TCRdb re-derived calls from the PCR reads in MiXCR, one entry per CDR3 protein. The sample lists 79,000 or so distinct CDR3 sequences, approximately 49% occurring once. As to this clonotype: One end of the junction does not line up with germline, which may come from a read error.

The CDR3 is made up of 19 amino acids. CDR1 is MGHDK and CDR2 is SYGVNS in the germline V gene. The sample was blood. This chain joins TRBV25-1 and TRBJ1-3; possible D gene TRBD1, 5 bases. This TCR was recovered from a male donor with severe acne vulgaris. The CDR3 bases are TGTGCCAGCAGCGAATGGGATACATGTTCCAGGGCCCCTGGAAACACCATATATTTT. It specifies CASSEWDTCSRAPGNTIYF.